Sequencing of this TCR beta chain was carried out in a study of long-term antiretroviral therapy in people with HIV. Study findings and constraints: Controls had broader CDR3 length ranges than HIV repertoires did.

As regards this clone: What it recognizes is unknown.

The V end lost 2 bases, the J end lost 4 bases, and 9 bases lay between the germline ends. Looked up from germline, CDR1 is MDHEN and CDR2 is SYDVKM. The CDR3 is made up of 15 amino acids. Investigators performed immunoSEQ version v3.0 at survey level. It was roughly 40,000-55,000 T-cell genomes per sample that sequencing targeted. The assay was immunoSEQ multiplex PCR, and TCRdb's table has in-frame clones only and misses some. The data show approximately 30,000 clones, around 83% seen once. J is TRBJ1-6 and V is TRBV28; D might be TRBD1 (5 bases). This TCR derives from a woman in her twenties or thirties with HIV. The specimen comprised unsorted PBMCs, sampled 0.8 years after starting antiretroviral therapy. The CDR3 region is CASSLGTVYNSPLHF. The CDR3 nucleotides are TGTGCCAGCAGTTTAGGGACGGTGTATAATTCACCCCTCCACTTT. The variable domain in full, completed from reference TRBV28 and TRBJ1-6, reads DVKVTQSSRYLVKRTGEKVFLECVQDMDHENMFWYRQDPGLGLRLIYFSYDVKMKEKGDIPEGYSVSREKKERFSLILESASTNQTSMYLCASSLGTVYNSPLHFGNGTRLTVT.